The sequence of this T cell receptor (beta chain) was determined in a study of blood T cells in healthy people across ages (dated by TCRdb to about 2015). Background on the whole study: In model experiments, roughly one uniquely barcoded TCR beta cDNA molecule per two T cells was captured by template switching. Two additional independent replicas of 1 million unique cDNA reads from the same blood draw were analyzed for two donors (one aged 18 to 30 and one aged 80 or older). To avoid experimental bias, donors of different ages were randomly spread across the sequencing lanes. Using deep sequencing normalized with unique cDNA molecular identifiers, the study measured how TCR beta repertoire diversity changes with age. Four age groups were formed from the donors: young (average roughly 15 years), middle-aged (roughly 38), aged (62) and long-lived (82).

The library came from 5' RACE. Sequencing relied on an Illumina HiSeq 2500. A second PCR of about 6 to 12 cycles was run with a J-beta primer mix and a sample-barcoded 5' primer. A unique molecular identifier was introduced onto each TCR beta cDNA molecule by a template-switch 5' adaptor carrying 12 random nucleotides. Each sample yielded at least 3 million CDR3-containing paired-end reads. All of the RNA was converted into first-strand cDNA using the Mint cDNA synthesis kit, with a TRBC-specific oligonucleotide serving as the primer. All cDNA was treated with uracil-DNA glycosylase and then went through a first 18-cycle PCR with the universal primers M1SS and BC2_uni_R. The source study handled its data this way. For normalization, 1 million high-quality reads, each with a distinct molecular identifier, were randomly selected from each sample. Instead of being binned into consensus sequences, reads that shared molecular identifiers were thrown out. MiTCR, set to a Q25 quality threshold and the strictest error-elimination algorithm, was used for CDR3 identification, clonotype clustering and error correction. A nonparametric unseen species model with Euler transformation was used to estimate lower-bound total TCR beta diversity. The raw public reads went through TCRdb reprocessing: fastp at Q25, MiXCR clone calling, in-frame beta chains kept. Under each unique CDR3 protein, matching rows form one entry showing the most common genes and DNA. Here the V and J calls rest on TCRdb's processing, not on the authors' analysis. Recorded for this sample are hundreds of thousands of distinct CDR3 sequences; approximately 30% of them occurred a single time. 15% to 19% of the sample comes from the top ten.

This clonotype occurred many times. It has no known antigen specificity. Base-call qualities are not available, and no considerably larger clone is one nucleotide away. Study-level results and caveats: Bulk unsorted PBMC profiling prevented conclusive comparison of naive and antigen-experienced compartments. Observed TCR beta diversity correlated strongly with the percentage of naive T cells measured by flow cytometry. Compared with the aged group, more naive CD4+ T cells, fewer expanded clones and increased TCR diversity were shown by the long-lived group, suggesting age selection. The CMV infection status of donors was not known, potentially confounding age-related changes in expanded clonotypes. As age increased, observed TCR beta diversity per million T cells dropped in a roughly linear way, and a significant reduction was already evident by age roughly 36. Estimates of total diversity based on one million sequenced T cells were regarded as lower bounds and as underestimates.

V is cut by 5 bases and J by 6 bases, and the space between the germline ends is 17 bases. In the germline V gene, CDR1 corresponds to SGHTA and CDR2 to FQGTGA. The CDR3 runs 14 amino acids, cysteine and phenylalanine included. This entry keeps only the CDR3 DNA: 42 bases, framed from base 1. The roughly 42 donors, aged about 6 to 95 years, were systemically healthy Caucasian individuals from Russia. Each donor gave approximately 9.4 milliliters of peripheral blood, drawn into EDTA-treated Vacutainer tubes. Ficoll-Paque density-gradient centrifugation was used to isolate PBMCs, with at least 7 million per sample. Trizol reagent was used to extract total RNA from the PBMCs, yielding at least 5.5 micrograms per sample. For every donor, an aliquot of PBMCs went through flow cytometry to measure the percentages of naive CD45RAhigh/CD27high T cells.

Recombination connected TRBV7-3 to TRBJ2-7; confidence is insufficient to name the D gene. The sequenced material came from blood. This clonotype originated in a woman of 80 years or more in good health. The sequenced DNA: TGTGCCAGCAGCCCACAAACATCGTTGGGCGAGCAGTACTTC. Its protein is CASSPQTSLGEQYF. Joined to the reference TRBV7-3 and TRBJ2-7 proteins, this CDR3 gives the full variable domain: GAGVSQTPSNKVTEKGKYVELRCDPISGHTALYWYRQSLGQGPEFLIYFQGTGAADDSGLPNDRFFAVRPEGSVSTLKIQRTERGDSAVYLCASSPQTSLGEQYFGPGTRLTVT.